The T cell receptor beta chain described here comes from a study of cytomegalovirus exposure and HLA in healthy donors. Across the whole study: An earlier analysis found around 100 million unique TCR beta sequences from around 180 million T cells. The study placed about 86% of its approximately 430 genotyped donors in the Caucasian-associated ancestry cluster. Study findings and constraints: It was 164 TCR beta chains that were listed as cytomegalovirus-associated. CMV serostatus was the sole immune exposure data available.

Comments on this clone: Antigen: not known.

The PCR made use of 60 Vbeta and 13 Jbeta primers. Profiling relied on immunoSEQ multiplex PCR, and the TCRdb table lists in-frame clones only, not all of them. The sample includes 180,000 or so clones, about 75% of them seen just once. Germline V CDR1 and CDR2: SQVTM, ANQGSEA. The V and J ends lost 7 bases and 0 bases, in that order; junction bases with no gene match: 11. This CDR3 is 15 amino acids long. Source material: PBMCs. The chain is built from TRBV29-1 and TRBJ2-7; 8 positions agree with TRBD2. This sequence was found in a woman between 40 and 55 years old in good health and CMV-seropositive. The CDR3 sequence is CSARKREGLSYEQYF. The CDR3 bases are TGCAGCGCTAGGAAACGGGAGGGCCTCTCCTACGAGCAGTACTTC.